A single sample is the source of the 17 T cell receptor beta chains below, sequenced in a study of blood T cell repertoires in COVID-19. Here immunoSEQ multiplex PCR was the method, and the copy in TCRdb shows in-frame clones only, minus some. Of approximately 250,000 clones listed, less than 90% were seen once; the top ten hold roughly 4.6%. Sequences were obtained from peripheral blood. The receptors come from a man in his 60s who had recovered from COVID-19.

The sample holds one count of this clone. The chain couples TRBV7-9 to TRBJ2-7; TRBD1 is a possible D gene (5 bases). Trimming left V 3 bases short and J 0 bases short, with 15 bases between. The CDR3 extends over 16 amino acids. In germline, CDR1 is SEHNR, CDR2 FQNEAQ (reference sequence). CDR3: CASSFGFGDSSYEQYF. As DNA, the CDR3 is TGTGCCAGCAGCTTTGGGTTCGGCGACAGCTCCTACGAGCAGTACTTC.

Details on this clone: This specimen includes other DNA sequences encoding the same CDR3. V gene TRBV4-2 combines with J gene TRBJ2-2; the D is unclear. The CDR3 contains 12 residues. Germline V gene sequence: CDR1 LGHNA, CDR2 YNFKEQ. Trimming took off 3 bases at V and 5 bases at J, with 4 bases between the two ends. In DNA, the CDR3 is TGTGCCAGCAGCCATCCTACCGGGGAGCTGTTTTTT. As protein: CASSHPTGELFF.

The CDR3 DNA reads as TGTGCCACCTCATCCTATTCAGACTCCCCAGATACGCAGTATTTT. This translates into CATSSYSDSPDTQYF. The chain links TRBV15 to TRBJ2-3; D call uncertain. The V and J ends lost 8 bases and 4 bases respectively, with 19 bases between them. Germline loops: CDR1 LNHNV, CDR2 YYDKDF (reference sequence). The CDR3 loop spans 15 amino acids.

The chain recombines TRBV10-1 with TRBJ1-4; D not resolved. The CDR3 is 16 residues long. CDR1 and CDR2 (germline): WNHNN, SYGVQD (reference sequence). Trimming left V 8 bases short and J 8 bases short, with 24 bases between. The CDR3 sequence is CASYPNGRWGGEKLFF. CDR3 DNA sequence: TGCGCCAGCTATCCCAATGGCCGATGGGGAGGCGAAAAACTGTTTTTT.

The table lists this clone with a count of one. The chain couples TRBV18 to TRBJ1-4, with 8 positions matching TRBD1. V lost 1 base and J lost 4; bases outside the gene matches: 2. The CDR3 is made up of 15 amino acids. Germline V gives CDR1 KGHSH, CDR2 LQKENI. CDR3 protein: CASSPLGQVNEKLFF. CDR3 coding DNA: TGTGCCAGCTCACCACTGGGACAGGTTAATGAAAAACTGTTTTTT.

In nucleotides, the CDR3 is TGTGCCAGCAGCCGTGGGAGATACGAGCAGTACTTC. Translation: CASSRGRYEQYF. The V call is TRBV14, the J call TRBJ2-7; perhaps TRBD2 as D (5 bases). V was shortened by 4 bases and J by 4 bases, with 8 bases between the two germline ends. Looked up from germline, CDR1 is SGHDN and CDR2 is FVKESK. There are 12 residues in the CDR3.

This clone was observed a single time. The genes are TRBV29-1 and TRBJ2-7, with 13 bases that match TRBD2. The CDR3 extends over 16 amino acids. Trimming took 6 bases from V and 3 from J; bases not matched to a gene: 11. Germline loops: CDR1 SQVTM, CDR2 ANQGSEA. CDR3: CSVTQTGTSGIYEQYF. The DNA for the CDR3 is TGCAGCGTCACTCAGACCGGGACTAGCGGGATCTACGAGCAGTACTTC.

The J gene is TRBJ2-1, the V gene TRBV5-1; the D gene is possibly TRBD1 (6 bases). Germline-derived CDR1 and CDR2 are SGHRS and YFSETQ. CDR3 length: 14 amino acids. V lost 0 bases, J lost 8 bases, and 12 bases lay in between. CDR3 protein: CASSLAQGGYEQFF. The CDR3 DNA sequence: TGCGCCAGCAGCTTGGCACAGGGCGGCTATGAGCAGTTCTTC.

The J gene is TRBJ1-2, the V gene TRBV4-1; maybe TRBD1 (6 bases). The germline gives CDR1 MGHRA, CDR2 YSYEKL. V was trimmed by 0 bases and J by 3 bases, leaving 11 bases between them. The CDR3 has 15 amino acids. For the CDR3, the DNA is TGCGCCAGCAGCCAAGATGGGTACAGGGACTATGGCTACACCTTC. This sequence encodes CASSQDGYRDYGYTF.

The J gene is TRBJ1-5, the V gene TRBV19, with 8 bases fitting TRBD1. The V gene end was trimmed by 11 bases and the J gene end by 5 bases; junction bases not matched to a gene: 11. This CDR3 has 14 residues. Germline V gives CDR1 LNHDA, CDR2 SQIVND (reference sequence). The CDR3 sequence is CAVSIRGQDQPQHF. CDR3 DNA: TGTGCCGTCAGCATCCGGGGACAGGATCAGCCCCAGCATTTT.

V gene TRBV5-1 combines with J gene TRBJ1-4; D is possibly TRBD1 (6 bases). CDR1 is SGHRS, CDR2 YFSETQ, per germline. The CDR3 has 15 residues. V gave up 1 base and J gave up 7 bases, with 14 bases separating them. The CDR3 DNA reads TGCGCCAGCAGCTTGCTGGGGGGGGGCAGTGAAAAACTGTTTTTT. Translation: CASSLLGGGSEKLFF.

The CDR3 is CASSYNRGAGNTIYF. In nucleotides, the CDR3 is TGTGCCAGCAGTTACAATCGGGGGGCTGGAAACACCATATATTTT. The V gene is TRBV6-5, the J gene TRBJ1-3; tentatively, D is TRBD1 (5 bases). Germline assignment: CDR1 MNHEY and CDR2 SVGAGI. Trimming cost V 2 bases and J 2 bases, with 10 bases left between them. The CDR3 contains 15 residues.

This chain connects TRBV9 to TRBJ1-2; D gene unclear. CDR3 length: 13 residues. Germline assignment: CDR1 SGDLS and CDR2 YYNGEE. V was trimmed by 2 bases and J by 5 bases, leaving 10 bases between them. The chain's CDR3 is CASSVVGRYGYTF. CDR3 sequence (DNA): TGTGCCAGCAGCGTGGTGGGGAGGTATGGCTACACCTTC. Together with reference TRBV9 and TRBJ1-2, the CDR3 gives the full variable domain: DSGVTQTPKHLITATGQRVTLRCSPRSGDLSVYWYQQSLDQGLQFLIQYYNGEERAKGNILERFSAQQFPDLHSELNLSSLELGDSALYFCASSVVGRYGYTFGSGTRLTVV.

The chain joins TRBV7-9 to TRBJ2-2; 8 bases are shared with TRBD2. The CDR3 is 16 residues long. With V trimmed by 5 bases and J by 6 bases, 11 bases remained unmatched. In germline, CDR1 is SEHNR, CDR2 FQNEAQ (reference sequence). CDR3 DNA sequence: TGTGCCAGCAGCCTACCGGGACTAGGGGGTTCCGGGGAGCTGTTTTTT. Amino acids: CASSLPGLGGSGELFF.

V usage is TRBV2 and J usage is TRBJ1-1; tentative D call: TRBD1 (5 bases). Deletions cut 7 bases from V and 0 bases from J, with 6 bases between. This CDR3 is built from 12 residues. The germline gives CDR1 SNHLY, CDR2 FYNNEI. This CDR3 reads CASNRLNTEAFF. In DNA, the CDR3 is TGTGCCAGCAACAGGCTGAACACTGAAGCTTTCTTT.

This clone was observed a single time. This chain links TRBV6-5 with TRBJ2-5; D possibly corresponds to TRBD2 (6 bases). This CDR3 has 13 residues. V was clipped by 8 bases and J by 2 bases, with 12 bases between them. Germline assignment: CDR1 MNHEY and CDR2 SVGAGI. CDR3 in DNA: TGTGCCAGCGCGCGGGGAATTCAAGAGACCCAGTACTTC. Translation: CASARGIQETQYF.

The CDR3 here is CATKPRDITDTQYF. The CDR3 nucleotides read TGTGCCACCAAGCCCCGGGACATCACAGATACGCAGTATTTT. The chain recombines TRBV24-1 with TRBJ2-3, with D possibly being TRBD1 (6 bases). The CDR3 is 14 residues long. Trimming removed 8 bases at V and 2 bases at J, with 13 bases between. Germline CDR1 KGHDR, CDR2 SFDVKD.